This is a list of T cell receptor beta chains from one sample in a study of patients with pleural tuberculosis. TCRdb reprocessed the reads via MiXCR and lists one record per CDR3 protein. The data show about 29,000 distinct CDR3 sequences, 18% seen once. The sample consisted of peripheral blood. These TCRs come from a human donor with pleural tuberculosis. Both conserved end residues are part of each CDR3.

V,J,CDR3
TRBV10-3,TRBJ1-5,CAIGGSLSNQPQHF
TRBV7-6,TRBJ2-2,CASSLRTGNTGELFF
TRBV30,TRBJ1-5,CAWSEGSYQPQHF
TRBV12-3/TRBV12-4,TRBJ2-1,CASTSWGGVNEQFF
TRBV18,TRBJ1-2,CASSSTGSEGAF
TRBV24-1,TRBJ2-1,CATSDFQGTGFF
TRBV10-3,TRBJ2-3,CAISESIAGISTDTQYF
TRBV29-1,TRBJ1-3,CSAEGISGRPHGNTIYF
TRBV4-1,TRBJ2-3,CASSQEPWRVGLDTQYF
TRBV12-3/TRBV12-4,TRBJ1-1,CASSLGQGLGTEAFF
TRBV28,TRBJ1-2,CASGTAYGYTF
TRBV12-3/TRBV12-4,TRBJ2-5,CASSLGGAETQYF
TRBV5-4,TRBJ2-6,CASSLDSSGANVLTF